Below, 13 T cell receptor beta chains from the same sample are listed, as sequenced in a study of blood T cell repertoires in COVID-19 (TCRdb year 2020). The library was produced with the immunoSEQ multiplex PCR assay. This immuneACCESS table, as held by TCRdb, lists in-frame sequences with V and J called but not all clones. Of the missing ones, under half trace to an unresolved V gene in checked studies; the others have no known cause. The sample table records 150,000 to 200,000 clones; 79% of these occur just once. The ten largest clones take up 15% to 20% of the sample. Source material: peripheral blood. The receptors come from a man aged 60 to 69 with active or convalescent COVID-19.

This sequence joins TRBV5-1 and TRBJ2-2; the match to TRBD2 covers 13 bases. V gave up 4 bases and J gave up 7 bases; unmatched junction bases: 4. CDR1 and CDR2 from the germline V gene are SGHRS and YFSETQ. This CDR3 region has 15 residues. The CDR3 DNA follows: TGCGCCAGCAGCCGAGGACTAGCGGGAGTCGGGGAGCTGTTTTTT. As protein: CASSRGLAGVGELFF.

This clone was observed once. The chain employs TRBV10-3 and TRBJ1-2; the D gene is possibly TRBD1 (5 bases). The ends were cut back, 6 bases at V and 4 bases at J, with 24 bases in the middle. The CDR3 covers 17 residues. Germline V CDR1 and CDR2: ENHRY, SYGVKD. The CDR3 is CAISAIADDRALYGYTF. For the CDR3, the DNA is TGTGCCATCAGCGCTATTGCCGATGACAGAGCTCTCTATGGCTACACCTTC.

The CDR3 DNA sequence: TGTGCCAGCAGCCCCAGTATGAACACTGAAGCTTTCTTT. It encodes CASSPSMNTEAFF. This sequence joins TRBV7-3 and TRBJ1-1; D gene unclear. Germline V gives CDR1 SGHTA, CDR2 FQGTGA. Trimming pared 5 bases from V and 0 bases from J, leaving 7 bases between. The CDR3 is made up of 13 amino acids.

The chain employs TRBV5-4 and TRBJ1-2, with a tentative D call TRBD1 (5 bases). The V end was cut by 6 bases, the J end by 2 bases, with 20 bases between. The length of the CDR3 is 16 residues. In germline, CDR1 is SGHNT, CDR2 YYREEE (reference sequence). The CDR3, as DNA: TGTGCCAGCATTCCGGTGGGGCCCCTGGGAAACTATGGCTACACCTTC. Translation gives CASIPVGPLGNYGYTF.

This chain uses TRBV3-1 (or the pseudogene TRBV3-2) with TRBJ1-4; 10 bases align to TRBD1. Germline loops: CDR1 LGHDT, CDR2 YNNKEL (reference sequence). The V and J ends lost 4 bases and 4 bases, in that order; junction bases with no gene match: 3. The CDR3 has 15 amino acids. CDR3 sequence (DNA): TGTGCCAGCAGCCGACAGGGGGCTAATAATGAAAAACTGTTTTTT. Its translation is CASSRQGANNEKLFF.

The V call is TRBV7-9, the J call TRBJ2-5; 8 positions agree with TRBD1. CDR3 length: 14 residues. Per the germline V gene, CDR1 is SEHNR and CDR2 is FQNEAQ (reference sequence). With V trimmed by 4 bases and J by 5 bases, 6 bases remained unmatched. Written as DNA, the CDR3 is TGTGCCAGCAGCTCTACAGGGGGACCGGAGACCCAGTACTTC. This encodes CASSSTGGPETQYF.

V and J are TRBV29-1 and TRBJ2-4; D possibly corresponds to TRBD2 (5 bases). Per the germline V gene, CDR1 is SQVTM and CDR2 is ANQGSEA. The CDR3 spans 11 residues. V lost 3 bases and J lost 9, with 9 bases in between. The CDR3 region is CSVDDGSIQYF. CDR3 nucleotide sequence: TGCAGCGTTGACGATGGGAGCATTCAGTACTTC.

The chain combines TRBV6-5 with TRBJ2-2, with TRBD2 as a possible D gene (6 bases). The ends were cut back, 6 bases at V and 2 bases at J, with 10 bases in the middle. Germline loops: CDR1 MNHEY, CDR2 SVGAGI. CDR3 length: 14 amino acids. In DNA form, the CDR3 reads TGTGCCAGCAGCCGGGACTCAAACACCGGGGAGCTGTTTTTT. Translation: CASSRDSNTGELFF.

The J gene is TRBJ1-5, the V gene TRBV6-2 or TRBV6-3, with unresolved D. V was trimmed by 0 bases and J by 0 bases, leaving 9 bases between them. This CDR3 region has 16 residues. Germline values: CDR1 MNHEY, CDR2 SVGEGT. The CDR3 DNA reads as TGTGCCAGCAGTTACTCGAGCGGATATAGCAATCAGCCCCAGCATTTT. Translation: CASSYSSGYSNQPQHF.

This clone was observed a few times. The rearrangement links TRBV7-2 to TRBJ2-7; 13 nucleotides align to TRBD2. The germline V gene has CDR1 SGHTA and CDR2 FQGNSA. Trimming at V came to 0 bases and at J to 3 bases, leaving 5 bases not matched to a gene. The CDR3 has 17 residues. Here the CDR3 DNA reads TGTGCCAGCAGCTTAGCTCCGGGACTAGCGGGGCTCTACGAGCAGTACTTC. Translation: CASSLAPGLAGLYEQYF.

J is TRBJ1-6 and V is TRBV28; no clear D gene. V was clipped by 8 bases and J by 8 bases, with 19 bases between them. In germline, CDR1 is MDHEN, CDR2 SYDVKM. The CDR3 runs to 15 residues. The CDR3 coding sequence is TGTGCCAGCTTAGCTTTGGATAGCATAGATTCACCCCTCCACTTT. Its protein product is CASLALDSIDSPLHF.

This clone was detected ten times or more. This chain uses TRBV6-5 with TRBJ2-5; D is possibly TRBD1 (5 bases). This CDR3 is 14 amino acids long. V was shortened by 6 bases and J by 4 bases, with 15 bases between the two germline ends. CDR1 MNHEY and CDR2 SVGAGI come from the germline V gene. CDR3 sequence (DNA): TGTGCCAGCAGAAGCAGGGTCCCGTCAGAGACCCAGTACTTC. It encodes CASRSRVPSETQYF.

The chain uses TRBV7-2 and TRBJ2-1; tentatively, D is TRBD2 (5 bases). Per the germline V gene, CDR1 is SGHTA and CDR2 is FQGNSA. V lost 4 bases and J 2 bases, leaving 15 bases between the germline ends. The CDR3 is 16 residues long. The CDR3: CASSWPSRATYNEQFF. CDR3 sequence (DNA): TGTGCCAGCAGCTGGCCCTCGAGGGCTACCTACAATGAGCAGTTCTTC.